This record covers a single T cell receptor (beta chain). The record originates from a study of tumor-infiltrating lymphocytes in primary liver carcinoma. Background on the study: Roughly 3.5 to 7.5 million productive TCRbeta reads came from each sample, comparable across tissue types.

The study co-extracted DNA and RNA from around 20-30 mg of unsorted bulk tissue. A primer in the constant region served to generate TCR beta cDNA from approximately 450 ng of total RNA. Slightly modified ARM-PCR served as the procedure for the TCR beta libraries. These libraries came from three rounds of nested multiplex PCR. Running ten to eleven cycles apiece, the first two PCR rounds relied on TRBV1-TRBV30 forward primers together with a C-beta reverse primer. Using its own MiXCR run on the multiplex PCR reads, TCRdb lists one record per CDR3 protein. The sample records fewer than 250,000 distinct CDR3 sequences, about 85% being singletons. Trimming removed 0 bases from V and 8 bases from J, with 14 bases in between. Germline CDR1 LGHNA, CDR2 YNFKEQ. The CDR3 consists of 16 residues.

The chain has TRBV4-2 and TRBJ1-6; no definite D call. The receptor comes from a middle-aged man with primary liver carcinoma and hepatitis B virus infection. Input material: tumor tissue from primary liver carcinoma. CDR3 amino acids: CASSQEGLEGDSPLHF. DNA of the CDR3: TGTGCCAGCAGCCAAGAGGGGTTAGAAGGAGATTCACCCCTCCACTTT.